These 12 T cell receptor beta chains came from one sample sequenced in a study of cytomegalovirus exposure and HLA in healthy donors. 60 Vbeta and 13 Jbeta primers were used in PCR. Generated by immunoSEQ multiplex PCR, the TCRdb table keeps only in-frame clones and is missing some. Of about 220,000 clones listed, roughly 88% are singletons. Specimen: PBMCs. The origin of the receptors is a boy under 10 years old in good health and CMV-seronegative.

This sequence joins TRBV12-5 and TRBJ1-1; D is possibly TRBD1 (6 bases). CDR1 is LGHNT and CDR2 is FRNRAP in the germline V gene. V was shortened by 4 bases and J by 5 bases, with 17 bases between the two germline ends. The CDR3 runs 15 residues. The CDR3 nucleotides read TGTGCTAGTGGTTCAATTACAGGGTTGGGAACTGAAGCTTTCTTT. Its protein product is CASGSITGLGTEAFF.

The V and J genes are TRBV2 and TRBJ2-3, with a weak D call TRBD1 (6 bases). Germline-derived CDR1 and CDR2 are SNHLY and FYNNEI. V was pared by 8 bases and J by 5 bases, with 17 bases between. The CDR3 is 14 residues long. The CDR3 is CASVPGQGIDTQYF. As DNA, the CDR3 is TGTGCCAGCGTCCCCGGGCAGGGGATAGATACGCAGTATTTT.

The chain carries TRBV6-5 and TRBJ2-7; TRBD1 agrees at 10 bases. Losses at the gene ends were 6 bases for V and 8 bases for J; bases not matched to a gene: 4. From germline, CDR1 is MNHEY and CDR2 SVGAGI. The CDR3 runs 12 residues. The CDR3 nucleotides read TGTGCCAGCAGGCGGGACAGGGGACAGCAGTACTTC. This sequence encodes CASRRDRGQQYF.

V gene TRBV2 combines with J gene TRBJ2-7; TRBD2 aligns across 11 bases. J gave up 6 bases and V 6 bases, and 10 bases lay outside the gene matches. CDR1 SNHLY and CDR2 FYNNEI come from the germline V gene. The CDR3 runs to 15 residues. The CDR3 bases are TGTGCCAGCAGGGGTTTAGCGGGAGGGCCCTTCGAGCAGTACTTC. Encoded protein: CASRGLAGGPFEQYF.

This chain uses TRBV4-1 with TRBJ2-3, with 10 bases identical to TRBD2. V shed 3 bases, J shed 3 bases, and the junction held 6 bases outside the gene matches. This CDR3 comprises 16 residues. CDR1 is MGHRA, CDR2 YSYEKL, per germline. As DNA, the CDR3 is TGCGCCAGCAGCCACCCAGCGGGAGGGCCTACAGATACGCAGTATTTT. Protein product: CASSHPAGGPTDTQYF.

There are a few counts of this clone. This chain connects TRBV29-1 to TRBJ1-1; D unresolved. This CDR3 is 14 amino acids long. CDR1 is SQVTM and CDR2 is ANQGSEA in the germline V gene. Trimming pared 3 bases from V and 4 bases from J, leaving 15 bases between. The CDR3 nucleotides read TGCAGCGTTGACGGAGGCAGGTTCCTCACTGAAGCTTTCTTT. It encodes CSVDGGRFLTEAFF.

V and J are TRBV7-2 and TRBJ2-7; D gene ambiguous. Trimming stripped 5 bases from V and 0 bases from J, with 11 bases between. The CDR3 totals 14 residues. The germline gives CDR1 SGHTA, CDR2 FQGNSA. The CDR3 DNA reads as TGTGCCAGCAGCAAAGCCTCTAGCTCCTACGAGCAGTACTTC. Protein product: CASSKASSSYEQYF.

This chain joins TRBV30 and TRBJ1-5, with TRBD1 as a possible D gene (6 bases). V was cut by 0 bases and J by 2 bases, with 8 bases left in between. CDR3 length: 14 amino acids. Germline lookup yields CDR1 GTSNPN and CDR2 SVGIG (reference sequence). DNA of the CDR3: TGTGCCTGGAGTGTAGGGGGGGGCAATCAGCCCCAGCATTTT. This translates into CAWSVGGGNQPQHF.

In this sample, this clone turned up a few times. J is TRBJ2-7 and V is TRBV5-5, with TRBD1 matching 9 bases. The germline gives CDR1 SGHKS, CDR2 YYEKEE (reference sequence). The CDR3 runs to 15 residues. Germline trimming cut 4 bases from V and 5 bases from J; bases unmatched to any gene: 10. The CDR3 bases are TGTGCCAGCAGCCGACAACAGGGGGCGCGCGACGAGCAGTACTTC. Residues: CASSRQQGARDEQYF. Using reference TRBV5-5 and TRBJ2-7 for the parts outside the CDR3, the full variable domain is DAGVTQSPTHLIKTRGQQVTLRCSPISGHKSVSWYQQVLGQGPQFIFQYYEKEERGRGNFPDRFSARQFPNYSSELNVNALLLGDSALYLCASSRQQGARDEQYFGPGTRLTVT.

This clone turned up a few times. The gene calls are TRBV6-1 and TRBJ1-3; TRBD1 matches at 8 bases. Germline V gives CDR1 MNHNS, CDR2 SASEGT. The CDR3 loop spans 13 amino acids. With V trimmed by 8 bases and J by 4 bases, 4 bases remained unmatched. As DNA, the CDR3 is TGTGCCAGCGGACAGGGTCCGGGAAACACCATATATTTT. It yields the protein CASGQGPGNTIYF.

The gene calls are TRBV29-1 and TRBJ2-1, with TRBD1 as a possible D gene (5 bases). V dropped 7 bases and J dropped 3 bases, with 16 bases sitting between them. Germline V gene data show CDR1 as SQVTM and CDR2 as ANQGSEA. This CDR3 has 14 residues. The chain's CDR3 is CSGSPGIVYNEQFF. The CDR3 DNA follows: TGCAGCGGTTCACCAGGGATTGTCTACAATGAGCAGTTCTTC.

This clone was counted a single time. The V call is TRBV18, the J call TRBJ2-1, with D possibly TRBD2 on 5 matching bases. The CDR3 has 15 amino acids. V lost 0 bases to trimming and J lost 8 bases, with 14 bases between them. The germline V gene has CDR1 KGHSH and CDR2 LQKENI. This CDR3 reads CASSPPGSGFYEQFF. DNA for the CDR3: TGTGCCAGCTCACCACCCGGGTCGGGGTTCTATGAGCAGTTCTTC.